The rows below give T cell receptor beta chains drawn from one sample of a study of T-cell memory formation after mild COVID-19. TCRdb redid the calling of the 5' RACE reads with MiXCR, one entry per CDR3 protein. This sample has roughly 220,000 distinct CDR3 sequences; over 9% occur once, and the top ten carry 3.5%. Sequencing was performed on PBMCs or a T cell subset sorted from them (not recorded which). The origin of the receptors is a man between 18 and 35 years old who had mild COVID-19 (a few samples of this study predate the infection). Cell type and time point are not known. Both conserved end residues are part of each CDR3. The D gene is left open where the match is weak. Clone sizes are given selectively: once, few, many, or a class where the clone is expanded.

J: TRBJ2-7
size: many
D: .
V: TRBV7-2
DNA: TGTGCCAGCAGCGTAACCCGACAGAGGCAGTACTTC
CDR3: CASSVTRQRQYF

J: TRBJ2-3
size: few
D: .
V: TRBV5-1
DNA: TGCGCCAGCAGCTGGCGGGCAGGGGCAACAGATACGCAGTATTTT
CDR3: CASSWRAGATDTQYF

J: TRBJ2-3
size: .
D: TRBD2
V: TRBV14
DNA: TGTGCCAGCAATAAGCGGGGGGGCCGCACAGATACGCAGTATTTT
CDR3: CASNKRGGRTDTQYF

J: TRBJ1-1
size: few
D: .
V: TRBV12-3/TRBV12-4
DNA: TGTGCCAGCAGTTTTGGCATGAACACTGAAGCTTTCTTT
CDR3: CASSFGMNTEAFF

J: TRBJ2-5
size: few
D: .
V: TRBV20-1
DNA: TGCAGTGCTAAAACGCAAGAGACCCAGTACTTC
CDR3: CSAKTQETQYF

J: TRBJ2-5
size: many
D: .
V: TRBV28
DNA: TGTGCCAGCGGATCTGGCGCCTTAGAGACCCAGTACTTC
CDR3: CASGSGALETQYF

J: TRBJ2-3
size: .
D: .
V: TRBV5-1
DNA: TGCGCCAGCAGCCTCCAGGGGCGAGTCACAGATACGCAGTATTTT
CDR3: CASSLQGRVTDTQYF

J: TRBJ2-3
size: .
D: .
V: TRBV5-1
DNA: TGCGCCAGCAGAAAGGCGGGCCCCCCAGATACGCAGTATTTT
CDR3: CASRKAGPPDTQYF

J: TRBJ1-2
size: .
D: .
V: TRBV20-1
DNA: TGCAGTGCTAGCCTACAGGGCACTAACTATGGCTACACCTTC
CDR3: CSASLQGTNYGYTF

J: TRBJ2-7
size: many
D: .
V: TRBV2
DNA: TGTGCCAGCAGGGTAGACAGTTCCTACGAGCAGTACTTC
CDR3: CASRVDSSYEQYF

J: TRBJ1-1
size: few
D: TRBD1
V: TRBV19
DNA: TGTGCCAGTAAGGACAGGGGTAGCACTGAAGCTTTCTTT
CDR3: CASKDRGSTEAFF

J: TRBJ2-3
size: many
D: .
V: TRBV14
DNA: TGTGCCAGTAAAAGAAGGTCCGGCACAGATACGCAGTATTTT
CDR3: CASKRRSGTDTQYF

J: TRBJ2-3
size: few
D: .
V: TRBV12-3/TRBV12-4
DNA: TGTGCCAGCAACGTGCGGGGCGCAGATACGCAGTATTTT
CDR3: CASNVRGADTQYF

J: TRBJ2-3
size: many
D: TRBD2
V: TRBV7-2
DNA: TGTGCCAGCAGCCCTACGACTAGCGATCCAGATACGCAGTATTTT
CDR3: CASSPTTSDPDTQYF

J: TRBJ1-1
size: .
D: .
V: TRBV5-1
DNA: TGCGCCAGCAGCTTGGTGGTGGAAAACACTGAAGCTTTCTTT
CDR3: CASSLVVENTEAFF

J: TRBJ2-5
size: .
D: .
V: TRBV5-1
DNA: TGCGCCAGCAGCTTGGTTGTGGGGCTAGCCGAAGAGACCCAGTACTTC
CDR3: CASSLVVGLAEETQYF

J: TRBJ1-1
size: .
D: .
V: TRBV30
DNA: TGTGCCTGGAGGGGAAACACTGAAGCTTTCTTT
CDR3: CAWRGNTEAFF

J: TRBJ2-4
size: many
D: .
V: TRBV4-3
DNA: TGCGCCAGCAGCCAAGACGTGGGGAGAACTTTAGCCAAAAACATTCAGTACTTC
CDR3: CASSQDVGRTLAKNIQYF

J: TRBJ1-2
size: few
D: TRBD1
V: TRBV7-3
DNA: TGTGCCAACAGGACAGGGGTGAACTATGGCTACACCTTC
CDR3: CANRTGVNYGYTF

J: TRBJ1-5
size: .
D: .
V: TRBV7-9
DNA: TGTGCCAGCAGCTTAATGTTTCGATTGCAGCCCCAGCATTTT
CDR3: CASSLMFRLQPQHF

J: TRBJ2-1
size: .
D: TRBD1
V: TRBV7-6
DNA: TGTGCCAGCAGTGGGCCACTTAAGGGGGCTTCGTTCTACAATGAGCAGTTCTTC
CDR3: CASSGPLKGASFYNEQFF

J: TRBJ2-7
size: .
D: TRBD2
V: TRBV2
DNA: TGTGCCAGCTGCGGGACTAGGGAAACCTACGAGCAGTACTTC
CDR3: CASCGTRETYEQYF

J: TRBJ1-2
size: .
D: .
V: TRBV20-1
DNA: TGCAGTGCTAGAGATGTGGCCGGGGGGAATAACTATGGCTACACCTTC
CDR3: CSARDVAGGNNYGYTF

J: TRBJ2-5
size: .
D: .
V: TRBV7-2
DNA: TGTGCCAGCAGCTTAGGATCCGGGTTCGGGGAGACCCAGTACTTC
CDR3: CASSLGSGFGETQYF

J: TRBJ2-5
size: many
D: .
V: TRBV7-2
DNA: TGTGCCAGCAGCTTAGCGTTGAGGGCTGGGGAGACCCAGTACTTC
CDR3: CASSLALRAGETQYF

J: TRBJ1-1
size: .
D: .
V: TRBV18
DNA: TGTGCCAGCTCTCTCCGGACAGAGAACACTGAAGCTTTCTTT
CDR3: CASSLRTENTEAFF

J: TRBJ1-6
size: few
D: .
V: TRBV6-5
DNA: TGTGCCAGCGGTTACTCGGGACTTAGGGTCGGTGGTTCACCCCTCCACTTT
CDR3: CASGYSGLRVGGSPLHF

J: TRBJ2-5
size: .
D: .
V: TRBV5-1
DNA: TGCGCCAGCAGAGACCAGGGGGGCTCGGGAGAGACCCAGTACTTC
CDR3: CASRDQGGSGETQYF

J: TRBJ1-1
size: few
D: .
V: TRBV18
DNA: TGTGCCAGCTCACTCCTAGGGGCGGTGAACACTGAAGCTTTCTTT
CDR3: CASSLLGAVNTEAFF

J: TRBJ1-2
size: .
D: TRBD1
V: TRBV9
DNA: TGTGCCAGCAGCGTAGTAGGAGGGGGCTACGGCTACACCTTC
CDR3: CASSVVGGGYGYTF

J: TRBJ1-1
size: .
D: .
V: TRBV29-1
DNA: TGCAGCGTTGTAGTCGGCAACAGTGGCACTGAAGCTTTCTTT
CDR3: CSVVVGNSGTEAFF

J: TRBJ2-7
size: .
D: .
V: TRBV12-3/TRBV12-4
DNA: TGTGCCAGCGGGGACCACGGCCCCGGCATCTACGAGCAGTACTTC
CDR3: CASGDHGPGIYEQYF

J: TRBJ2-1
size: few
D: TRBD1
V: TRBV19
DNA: TGTGCCAGTCGACAGGGGTATGAGCAGTTCTTC
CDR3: CASRQGYEQFF

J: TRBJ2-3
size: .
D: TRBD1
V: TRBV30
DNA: TGTGCCTGGAGTGGGGCCCCGCAGGGGGCGCAGTATTTT
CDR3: CAWSGAPQGAQYF

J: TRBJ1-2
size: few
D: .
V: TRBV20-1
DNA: TGCAGCGCTTACCCCGCGGCCCGAGCTAACTATGGCTACACCTTC
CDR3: CSAYPAARANYGYTF

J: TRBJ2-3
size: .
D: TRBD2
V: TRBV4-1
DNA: TGCGCCAGCAGCCAAGCCCCGGCGACTAGCGGGGGGGCAACAGATACGCAGTATTTT
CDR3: CASSQAPATSGGATDTQYF

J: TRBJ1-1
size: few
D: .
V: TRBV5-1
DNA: TGCGCCAGCAGCTTGTCAGGGTCGCCCGAAGCTTTCTTT
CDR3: CASSLSGSPEAFF

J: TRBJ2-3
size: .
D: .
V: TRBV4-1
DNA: TGCGCCAGCAGCCAAGGGCTAGAATCCCTTTATACGCAGTATTTT
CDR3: CASSQGLESLYTQYF

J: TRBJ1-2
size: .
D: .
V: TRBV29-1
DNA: TGCAGCGTCTTACTGGGTGTGGGCTATGGCTACACCTTC
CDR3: CSVLLGVGYGYTF

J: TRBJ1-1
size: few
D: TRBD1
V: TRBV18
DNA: TGTGCCAGCTCACCAAGGACAGGTTCTATGAACACTGAAGCTTTCTTT
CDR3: CASSPRTGSMNTEAFF

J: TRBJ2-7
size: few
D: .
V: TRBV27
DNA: TGTGCCAGCAGGGAGGACCCCACCTACGAGCAGTACTTC
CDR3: CASREDPTYEQYF

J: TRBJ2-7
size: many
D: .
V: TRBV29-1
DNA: TGCAGCGTTGGGGTCGGGACCTACGAGCAGTACTTC
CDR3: CSVGVGTYEQYF

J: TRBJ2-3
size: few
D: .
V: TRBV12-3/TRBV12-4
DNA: TGTGCCAGCAGTTTACGGGACACAGATACGCAGTATTTT
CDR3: CASSLRDTDTQYF

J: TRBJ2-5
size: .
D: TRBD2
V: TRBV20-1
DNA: TGCAGTGCGGGTGGAGGACTAGCGGGGGGAGAGACCCAGTACTTC
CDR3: CSAGGGLAGGETQYF

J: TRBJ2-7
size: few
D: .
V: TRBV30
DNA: TGTGCCTGGAGGGCGAGGGGGATTGGCCCCTACGAGCAGTACTTC
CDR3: CAWRARGIGPYEQYF

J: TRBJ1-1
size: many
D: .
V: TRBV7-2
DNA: TGTGCCAGCAGCGCACAGGGAAACACTGAAGCTTTCTTT
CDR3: CASSAQGNTEAFF

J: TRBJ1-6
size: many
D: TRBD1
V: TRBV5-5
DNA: TGTGCCAGCAGCTTCGGATTCGACAGGGTGATGAATTCACCCCTCCACTTT
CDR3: CASSFGFDRVMNSPLHF

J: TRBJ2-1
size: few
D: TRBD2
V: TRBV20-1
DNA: TGCAGTGCTAGCCCCCCCGGGACTAGCGGGGCGAATGAGCAGTTCTTC
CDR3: CSASPPGTSGANEQFF

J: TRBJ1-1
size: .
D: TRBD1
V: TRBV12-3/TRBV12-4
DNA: TGTGCCAGCAGTCGGACAGGGGGGAGGACTGAAGCTTTCTTT
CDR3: CASSRTGGRTEAFF

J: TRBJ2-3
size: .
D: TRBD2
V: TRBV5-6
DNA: TGTGCCAGCAGCTTGCATTTAGCGGGGGGGCCAGATACGCAGTATTTT
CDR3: CASSLHLAGGPDTQYF

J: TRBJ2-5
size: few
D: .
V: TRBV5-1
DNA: TGCGCCAGCAGCCAGGGACGGCAAGAGACCCAGTACTTC
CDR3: CASSQGRQETQYF

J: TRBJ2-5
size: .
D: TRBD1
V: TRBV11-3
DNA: TGTGCCAGCAGCCCGGGACAGGGGCTACAAGAGACCCAGTACTTC
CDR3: CASSPGQGLQETQYF

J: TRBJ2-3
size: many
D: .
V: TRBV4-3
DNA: TGCGCCAGCAGCCAGTCCCGGGACCCTCCTTATACGCAGTATTTT
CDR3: CASSQSRDPPYTQYF

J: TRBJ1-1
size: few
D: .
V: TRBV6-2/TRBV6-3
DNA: TGTGCCAGCAGCCAGCGTTTGTACGGGGACACTGAAGCTTTCTTT
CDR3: CASSQRLYGDTEAFF

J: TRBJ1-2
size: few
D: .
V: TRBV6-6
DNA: TGTGCCAGCAGTGACGGGGAGTACCGCTCCACCTATGGCTACACCTTC
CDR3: CASSDGEYRSTYGYTF